This T cell receptor (beta chain) was captured in a study of esophageal squamous cell carcinoma under preoperative chemotherapy. The study's findings and limits: Paclitaxel-nedaplatin therapy caused immediate, substantial clonotype frequency changes. Post-treatment tumor-infiltrating lymphocytes appeared partly derived from peripheral T cells migrating into the tumor. Tumor-infiltrating lymphocytes showed no significant post-chemotherapy TCR diversity increase, unlike peripheral T cells.

Stated time point: after preoperative PTX-NDP chemotherapy. Germline assignment: CDR1 SGHVS and CDR2 FNYEAQ. The CDR3 has 14 amino acids. Via MiXCR, TCRdb re-called the PCR reads, giving one row per CDR3 protein. The table lists about 32,000 distinct CDR3 sequences, around 50% of them singletons, with approximately 25% in the top ten. Note on this clonotype: Its specificity is not known.

The chain couples TRBV7-6 to TRBJ2-5; D is tentatively TRBD1 or TRBD2 (6 bases each). The receptor was isolated from a human donor with esophageal squamous cell carcinoma. The donor label of this sample is uncertain. The sample here was taken from a patient given preoperative chemotherapy. The CDR3 here is CAGIGGGFTETQYF. The CDR3 region has the DNA TGTGCGGGGATCGGGGGCGGGTTCACAGAGACCCAGTACTTC.